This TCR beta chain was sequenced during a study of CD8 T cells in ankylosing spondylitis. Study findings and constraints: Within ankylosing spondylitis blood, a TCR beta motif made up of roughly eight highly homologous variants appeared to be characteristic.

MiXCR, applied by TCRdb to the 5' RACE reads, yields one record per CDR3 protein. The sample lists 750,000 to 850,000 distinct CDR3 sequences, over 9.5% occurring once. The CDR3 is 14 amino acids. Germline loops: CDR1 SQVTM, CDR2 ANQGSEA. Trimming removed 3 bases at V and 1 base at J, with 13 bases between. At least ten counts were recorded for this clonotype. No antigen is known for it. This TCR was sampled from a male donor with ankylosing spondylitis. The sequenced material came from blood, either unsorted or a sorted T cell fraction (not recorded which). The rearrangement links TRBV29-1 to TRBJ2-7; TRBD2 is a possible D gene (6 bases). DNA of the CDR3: TGCAGCGTTGATGCGTCGGGAGCGTCCTACGAGCAGTACTTC. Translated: CSVDASGASYEQYF.